The 2 T cell receptor beta chains below were found in one sample sequenced in a study of T-cell reconstitution after alpha-beta-depleted transplantation in children. Using unique molecular identifiers, the investigators prepared the TCRbeta library. TCRdb fed the PCR reads into MiXCR, producing one record per CDR3 protein. The sample contains around 450,000 distinct CDR3 sequences, 10% to 13% of which appear only once. The sequencing used PBMCs, collected before TCRalphabeta/CD19-depleted stem cell transplant. These TCRs come from a child younger than 10 with inherited bone marrow failure, due to receive a stem cell transplant.

This clonotype turned up a few times. The chain uses TRBV29-1 and TRBJ2-2; D unclear. Between the trimmed V and J ends, which lost 2 bases and 2 bases, there was a span of 9 bases. CDR3 size: 14 residues. Per the germline V gene, CDR1 is SQVTM and CDR2 is ANQGSEA. CDR3 in amino acids: CSVEFFLNTGELFF. The CDR3 DNA follows: TGCAGCGTTGAATTTTTCTTAAACACCGGGGAGCTGTTTTTT.

This chain joins TRBV29-1 and TRBJ2-6; 10 bases agree with TRBD1. The CDR3 loop spans 15 amino acids. In germline, CDR1 is SQVTM, CDR2 ANQGSEA. V lost 2 bases, J lost 5 bases, and 3 bases stayed unmatched. The CDR3 sequence: CSVESTGGRANVLTF. The DNA of the CDR3 is TGCAGCGTTGAATCGACAGGGGGCCGGGCCAACGTCCTGACTTTC.